These 24 T cell receptor beta chains were all obtained from the same sample, sequenced in a study of blood T cell repertoires in COVID-19. Assay: immunoSEQ multiplex PCR; the TCRdb copy retains only in-frame clones and omits some. The table has roughly 190,000 clones, roughly 86% seen once. The sample consisted of peripheral blood. All receptors derive from a woman in her sixties or seventies with active or convalescent COVID-19.

The chain employs TRBV28 and TRBJ1-5; D is possibly TRBD1 (5 bases). The germline V gene has CDR1 MDHEN and CDR2 SYDVKM. The CDR3 sequence is 16 residues long. Trimming took 3 bases from V and 0 from J, leaving 12 bases between them. The CDR3 protein is CASSFGFGHSNQPQHF. The CDR3 bases are TGTGCCAGCAGTTTTGGGTTTGGACATAGCAATCAGCCCCAGCATTTT.

This clone was counted between two and nine times. The chain carries TRBV5-5 and TRBJ1-1; D ambiguous. This CDR3 has 13 amino acids. Germline V gene data show CDR1 as SGHKS and CDR2 as YYEKEE (reference sequence). Trimming pared 0 bases from V and 4 bases from J, leaving 7 bases between. The CDR3 bases are TGTGCCAGCAGCTTGGGACTGATCACTGAAGCTTTCTTT. Protein product: CASSLGLITEAFF.

The gene calls are TRBV5-1 and TRBJ2-7; TRBD2 matches 7 bases. The junction had 14 bases not matched to a gene; V was cut back by 0 bases and J by 5 bases. Looked up from germline, CDR1 is SGHRS and CDR2 is YFSETQ. This CDR3 is built from 17 residues. The CDR3 reads CASSLELAGGVRNEQYF. CDR3 DNA sequence: TGCGCCAGCAGCTTGGAGTTAGCGGGTGGAGTACGGAACGAGCAGTACTTC.

The CDR3 loop is CASSVGGTPNSYNEQFF. In DNA form, the CDR3 reads TGTGCCAGCAGCGTAGGGGGGACTCCAAACTCCTACAATGAGCAGTTCTTC. The chain has TRBV9 and TRBJ2-1; a possible D gene is TRBD2 (6 bases). Trimming pared 0 bases from V and 0 bases from J, leaving 13 bases between. This CDR3 has 17 residues. CDR1 is SGDLS, CDR2 YYNGEE, per germline.

The chain is built from TRBV11-2 and TRBJ1-4; D remains ambiguous. The CDR3 covers 14 residues. Trimming took 5 bases from V and 14 from J, leaving 21 bases between them. Germline loops: CDR1 SGHAT, CDR2 FQNNGV. CDR3 residues: CASSRAGSSLALFF. The CDR3 region has the DNA TGTGCCAGCAGCCGAGCCGGGTCGAGCTTGGCCCTGTTTTTT.

The chain uses TRBV2 and TRBJ2-1; TRBD2 matches 9 bases. Unmatched junction bases numbered 8, after V lost 7 bases and J lost 4 bases. CDR3 length: 15 residues. Germline loops: CDR1 SNHLY, CDR2 FYNNEI. As DNA, the CDR3 is TGTGCCAGCAAGGCCGCTAGCGGGGTTTACAATGAGCAGTTCTTC. It specifies CASKAASGVYNEQFF.

V gene TRBV5-1 combines with J gene TRBJ2-3; D is uncertain. V shed 4 bases and J shed 0 bases, with 9 bases lying between them. The CDR3 runs 14 residues. Germline CDR1 reads SGHRS; CDR2 reads YFSETQ. The CDR3 nucleotides are TGCGCCAGCAGCCTAGAGACTAGCACAGATACGCAGTATTTT. Translated: CASSLETSTDTQYF.

CDR3 loop: CASRELAGENEQFF. The CDR3 DNA reads as TGTGCCAGCAGGGAGCTAGCGGGAGAGAATGAGCAGTTCTTC. The chain links TRBV4-2 to TRBJ2-1; 10 bases agree with TRBD2. This CDR3 contains 14 residues. CDR1 is LGHNA and CDR2 is YNFKEQ in the germline V gene. V was clipped by 6 bases and J by 7 bases; unmatched bases: 6.

The rearrangement joins TRBV5-1 to TRBJ2-1; a possible D gene is TRBD2 (6 bases). The CDR3 is 17 residues long. CDR1 and CDR2 (germline): SGHRS, YFSETQ. V was clipped by 2 bases and J by 4 bases, with 19 bases between them. This CDR3 reads CASSLEGLPGGYNEQFF. Here the CDR3 DNA reads TGCGCCAGCAGCTTAGAAGGTCTCCCCGGGGGTTACAATGAGCAGTTCTTC.

The V gene is TRBV19, the J gene TRBJ1-3, with 8 bases matching TRBD1. The length of the CDR3 is 18 residues. After removal of 5 bases from V and 4 bases from J, the junction contained 16 bases not matched to a gene. From germline, CDR1 is LNHDA and CDR2 SQIVND (reference sequence). Written as DNA, the CDR3 is TGTGCCAGTAGTCCCAGGGACAGGACTTTCTTCAGCGGAAACACCATATATTTT. Amino acid sequence: CASSPRDRTFFSGNTIYF.

Only a few counts were recorded for this clone. The V and J genes are TRBV4-1 and TRBJ1-3; D gene uncertain. V lost 3 bases and J lost 0, with 9 bases in between. The CDR3 covers 15 residues. Germline CDR1 is MGHRA and CDR2 is YSYEKL. Here the CDR3 reads CASSQGVSSGNTIYF. CDR3 nucleotides: TGCGCCAGCAGCCAGGGCGTGAGCTCTGGAAACACCATATATTTT.

The CDR3 sequence: CASGETGGSYGYTF. DNA for the CDR3: TGTGCCAGCGGAGAGACAGGGGGCTCCTATGGCTACACCTTC. The rearrangement links TRBV2 to TRBJ1-2, with 10 positions matching TRBD1. Germline V CDR1 and CDR2: SNHLY, FYNNEI. Trimming took 8 bases from V and 4 from J; bases not matched to a gene: 7. The CDR3 is 14 residues long.

The chain uses TRBV5-4 and TRBJ2-5, with 7 bases that match TRBD2. The germline V gene encodes CDR1 SGHNT and CDR2 YYREEE (reference sequence). Trimming took 7 bases from V and 1 from J; bases not matched to a gene: 1. This CDR3 contains 12 residues. The DNA of the CDR3 is TGTGCCAGCGGCGGGGGCCAAGAGACCCAGTACTTC. The encoded protein is CASGGGQETQYF.

This chain uses TRBV6-5 with TRBJ2-7; 9 positions match TRBD1. CDR1 and CDR2 (germline): MNHEY, SVGAGI. Trimming cost V 6 bases and J 7 bases; bases outside gene matches: 10. The CDR3 runs to 14 residues. CDR3 sequence (DNA): TGTGCCAGCAGCACGGACAGGGGCCTACGAGAGCAGTACTTC. Amino acids: CASSTDRGLREQYF.

The rearrangement joins TRBV18 to TRBJ2-3; 8 bases are a match to TRBD2. The CDR3 length is 14 residues. Germline loops: CDR1 KGHSH, CDR2 LQKENI. The junction had 10 bases not matched to a gene; V was cut back by 5 bases and J by 9 bases. The CDR3 is CASSAGGPPQTQYF. CDR3 DNA sequence: TGTGCCAGCTCAGCGGGAGGTCCACCTCAGACGCAGTATTTT.

The CDR3 loop reads CASSEKFRNTEAFF. CDR3 nucleotide sequence: TGTGCCAGCAGTGAGAAGTTCAGGAACACTGAAGCTTTCTTT. The genes are TRBV6-1 and TRBJ1-1; D unclear. V dropped 3 bases and J dropped 1 base, with 9 bases sitting between them. The germline V gene has CDR1 MNHNS and CDR2 SASEGT. The CDR3 length is 14 residues.

CDR3 DNA: TGTGCCAGCAGCTGGAGGGGGCAGGGGACTTACAATGAGCAGTTCTTC. Amino acid sequence: CASSWRGQGTYNEQFF. The chain employs TRBV5-6 and TRBJ2-1, with TRBD1 as a possible D gene (7 bases). The V end was cut by 3 bases, the J end by 4 bases, with 17 bases between. CDR3 length equals 16 residues. Per germline, CDR1 SGHDT and CDR2 YYEEEE.

The chain combines TRBV19 with TRBJ2-7, with TRBD2 matching 7 bases. Unmatched junction bases numbered 11, after V lost 6 bases and J lost 3 bases. The length of the CDR3 is 15 residues. CDR1 and CDR2 from the germline V gene are LNHDA and SQIVND (reference sequence). CDR3 amino acids: CASSSNSGGFYEQYF. Here the CDR3 DNA reads TGTGCCAGTAGCTCCAATTCGGGGGGTTTCTACGAGCAGTACTTC.

For the CDR3, the DNA is TGTGCCAGCTCACCAACTAGCGGGAGAGGCGGCGGGGAGCTGTTTTTT. Its protein is CASSPTSGRGGGELFF. The V and J genes are TRBV18 and TRBJ2-2; 11 positions agree with TRBD2. Germline CDR1 reads KGHSH; CDR2 reads LQKENI. The CDR3 loop spans 16 amino acids. J lost 7 bases, V lost 2 bases, and 6 bases had no gene match.

V is TRBV18 and J is TRBJ1-1, with D tentatively TRBD1 (5 bases). The V end lost 3 bases, the J end lost 11 bases, and 10 bases lay between the germline ends. The CDR3 consists of 11 residues. Germline V gene data show CDR1 as KGHSH and CDR2 as LQKENI. CDR3 protein: CASSPETEAFF. CDR3 nucleotides: TGTGCCAGCTCACCCGAGACAGAGGCTTTCTTT.

The chain recombines TRBV9 with TRBJ2-2; 8 bases map to TRBD1. The germline gives CDR1 SGDLS, CDR2 YYNGEE. Germline trimming cut 4 bases from V and 6 bases from J; bases unmatched to any gene: 5. The CDR3 has 14 residues. The DNA for the CDR3 is TGTGCCAGCAGCCTACGGACAGGGCCCGGGGAGCTGTTTTTT. This codes for CASSLRTGPGELFF.

This clone was seen more than once but under ten times. The V and J genes are TRBV28 and TRBJ1-1, with D possibly matching TRBD1 (5 bases). Trimming pared 4 bases from V and 5 bases from J, leaving 11 bases between. The CDR3 is 13 residues long. The germline gives CDR1 MDHEN, CDR2 SYDVKM. The CDR3 DNA reads TGTGCCAGCAGTTACCGCAGGGTGACTGAAGCTTTCTTT. Its protein product is CASSYRRVTEAFF.

This clone was seen more than once but under ten times. The chain is built from TRBV6-5 and TRBJ2-1, with 8 nucleotides matching TRBD2. The germline CDR1 and CDR2 sequences are MNHEY and SVGAGI. V shed 7 bases and J 7 bases; nucleotides not matched to a gene: 9. CDR3 length: 14 residues. DNA for the CDR3: TGTGCCAGCAAACGCAGCGGGAGTCCAAATGAGCAGTTCTTC. It encodes CASKRSGSPNEQFF.

This chain joins TRBV6-6 and TRBJ1-1; 7 bases match TRBD1. The germline V gene has CDR1 MNHNY and CDR2 SVGAGI (reference sequence). After removal of 0 bases from V and 6 bases from J, the junction contained 4 bases not matched to a gene. This CDR3 spans 14 amino acids. CDR3 nucleotide sequence: TGTGCCAGCAGTTACTCACCCGGACAGGCTGAAGCTTTCTTT. It specifies CASSYSPGQAEAFF.